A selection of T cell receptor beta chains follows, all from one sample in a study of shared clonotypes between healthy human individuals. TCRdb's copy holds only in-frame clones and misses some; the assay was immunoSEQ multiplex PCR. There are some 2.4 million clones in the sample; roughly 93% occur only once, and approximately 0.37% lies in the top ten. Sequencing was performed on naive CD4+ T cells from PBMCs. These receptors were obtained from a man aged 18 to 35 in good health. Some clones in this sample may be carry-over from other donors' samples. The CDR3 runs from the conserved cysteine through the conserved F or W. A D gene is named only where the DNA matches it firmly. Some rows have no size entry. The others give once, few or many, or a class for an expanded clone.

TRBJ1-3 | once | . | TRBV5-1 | TGCGCCAGCAGCTTGGACGGGAACTCTGGAAACACCATATATTTT | CASSLDGNSGNTIYF
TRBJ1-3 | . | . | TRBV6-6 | TGTGCCAGCAGTTTCGACACCGACTCTGGAAACACCATATATTTT | CASSFDTDSGNTIYF
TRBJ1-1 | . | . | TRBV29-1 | TGCAGCGTTGAGTTGTCGGGACATCTAACCACTGAAGCTTTCTTT | CSVELSGHLTTEAFF
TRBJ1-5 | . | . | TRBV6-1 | TGTGCCAGCAGTGGACGACAAATCTATAGCAATCAGCCCCAGCATTTT | CASSGRQIYSNQPQHF
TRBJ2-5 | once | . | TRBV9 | TGTGCCAGCAGCGTCGGCCAGCACGAGACCCAGTACTTC | CASSVGQHETQYF
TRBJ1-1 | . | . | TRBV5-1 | TGCGCCAGCAGCTTGGAAGGGCAGAACACTGAAGCTTTCTTT | CASSLEGQNTEAFF
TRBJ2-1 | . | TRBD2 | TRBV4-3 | TGCGCCAGCAGCCAAGATCTAGGCGGGACTAGCGGGTTATTGCAGTTCTTC | CASSQDLGGTSGLLQFF
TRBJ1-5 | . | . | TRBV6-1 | TGTGCCAGCAGTGAAGTGGGCCAGCTCCATTATAGCAATCAGCCCCAGCATTTT | CASSEVGQLHYSNQPQHF
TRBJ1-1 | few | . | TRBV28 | TGTGCCAGCAGTTTGGGGACGAACGGTGAAGCTTTCTTT | CASSLGTNGEAFF
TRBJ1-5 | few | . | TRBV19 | TGTGCCAGTAGTCGCGTTGGGGGTTCCCGTGTCATGGATCAGCCCCAGCATTTT | CASSRVGGSRVMDQPQHF
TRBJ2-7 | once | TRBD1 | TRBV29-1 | TGCAGCGTTGAGGGACAGGGGTTTTACGAGCAGTACTTC | CSVEGQGFYEQYF
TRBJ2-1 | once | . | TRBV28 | TGTGCCAGCAGTCCAATAGACTATACTGAGCAGTTCTTC | CASSPIDYTEQFF
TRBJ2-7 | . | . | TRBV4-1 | TGCGCCAGCAGACCCCGCGCGGGACAGCCAAATTTCTCCTACGAGCAGTACTTC | CASRPRAGQPNFSYEQYF
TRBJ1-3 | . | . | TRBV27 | TGTGCCAGCAGGTCAACAGGGTTGGGAAACACCATATATTTT | CASRSTGLGNTIYF
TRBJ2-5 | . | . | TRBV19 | TGTGCCAGTAGAGCGGGTGAGACCCAGTACTTC | CASRAGETQYF